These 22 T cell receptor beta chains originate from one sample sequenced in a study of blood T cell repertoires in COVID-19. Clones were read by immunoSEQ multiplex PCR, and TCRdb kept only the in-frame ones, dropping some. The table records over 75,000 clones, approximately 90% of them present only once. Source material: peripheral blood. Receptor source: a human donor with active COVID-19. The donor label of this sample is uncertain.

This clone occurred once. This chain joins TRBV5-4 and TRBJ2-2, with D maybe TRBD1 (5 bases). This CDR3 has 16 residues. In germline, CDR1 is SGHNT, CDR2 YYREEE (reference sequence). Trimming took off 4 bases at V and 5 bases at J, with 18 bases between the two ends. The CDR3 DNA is TGTGCCAGCAGCCCTCCCCAAAACCGACAGACCGGGGAGCTGTTTTTT. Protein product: CASSPPQNRQTGELFF.

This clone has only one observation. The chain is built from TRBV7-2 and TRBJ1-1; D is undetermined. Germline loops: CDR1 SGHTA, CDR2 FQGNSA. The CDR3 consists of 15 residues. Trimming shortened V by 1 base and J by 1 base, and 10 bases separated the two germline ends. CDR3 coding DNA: TGTGCCAGCAGCTTAGATATTAAAAAGAACACTGAAGCTTTCTTT. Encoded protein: CASSLDIKKNTEAFF.

CDR3 region: CASSLGGQGAEAFF. CDR3 coding DNA: TGCGCCAGCAGCTTGGGAGGACAGGGCGCTGAAGCTTTCTTT. The V call is TRBV5-1, the J call TRBJ1-1; TRBD1 matches at 8 bases. The CDR3 runs 14 residues. V was clipped by 0 bases and J by 6 bases; unmatched bases: 4. Germline V gene data show CDR1 as SGHRS and CDR2 as YFSETQ.

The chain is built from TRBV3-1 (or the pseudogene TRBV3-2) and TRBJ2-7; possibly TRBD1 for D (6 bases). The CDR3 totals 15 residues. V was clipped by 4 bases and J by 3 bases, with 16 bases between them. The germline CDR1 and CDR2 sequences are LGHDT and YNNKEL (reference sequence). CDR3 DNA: TGTGCCAGCAGCCTAACCGGACAGTCCTTCTACGAGCAGTACTTC. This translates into CASSLTGQSFYEQYF.

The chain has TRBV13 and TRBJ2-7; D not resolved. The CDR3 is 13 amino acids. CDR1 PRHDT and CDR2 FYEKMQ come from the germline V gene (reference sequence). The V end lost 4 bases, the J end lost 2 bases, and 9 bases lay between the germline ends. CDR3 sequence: CASSSYRTYEQYF. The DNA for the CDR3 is TGTGCCAGCAGCTCCTATAGAACCTACGAGCAGTACTTC.

CDR3 DNA sequence: TGTGCCAGCAGGAGGCAGGGGGTACAGCCCCAGCATTTT. Translation: CASRRQGVQPQHF. This chain joins TRBV6-4 and TRBJ1-5, with TRBD1 matching 7 bases. Germline V gene sequence: CDR1 MRHNA, CDR2 SNTAGT. This CDR3 is 13 amino acids long. The V gene end was trimmed by 6 bases and the J gene end by 7 bases; junction bases not matched to a gene: 6.

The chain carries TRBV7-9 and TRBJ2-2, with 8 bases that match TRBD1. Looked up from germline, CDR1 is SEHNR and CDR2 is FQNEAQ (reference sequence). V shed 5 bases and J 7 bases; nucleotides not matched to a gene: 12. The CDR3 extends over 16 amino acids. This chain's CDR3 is CASSPNSGGGIGELFF. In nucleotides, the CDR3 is TGTGCCAGCAGCCCTAACTCAGGGGGCGGAATCGGGGAGCTGTTTTTT. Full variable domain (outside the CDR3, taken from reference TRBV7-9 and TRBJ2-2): DTGVSQNPRHKITKRGQNVTFRCDPISEHNRLYWYRQTLGQGPEFLTYFQNEAQLEKSRLLSDRFSAERPKGSFSTLEIQRTEQGDSAMYLCASSPNSGGGIGELFFGEGSRLTVL.

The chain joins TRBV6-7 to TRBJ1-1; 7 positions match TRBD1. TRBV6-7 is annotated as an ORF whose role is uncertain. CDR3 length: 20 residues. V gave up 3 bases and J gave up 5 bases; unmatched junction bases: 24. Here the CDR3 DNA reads TGTGCCAGCAGTTATGGGGTAGGGGGCGCGACTTTCCGGTGGGAGACTGAAGCTTTCTTT. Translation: CASSYGVGGATFRWETEAFF.

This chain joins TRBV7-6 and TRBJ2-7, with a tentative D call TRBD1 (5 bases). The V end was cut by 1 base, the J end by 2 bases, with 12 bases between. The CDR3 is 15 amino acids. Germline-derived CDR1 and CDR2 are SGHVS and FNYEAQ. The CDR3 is CASSLVAAGPYEQYF. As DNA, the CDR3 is TGTGCCAGCAGCTTAGTGGCGGCAGGGCCCTACGAGCAGTACTTC.

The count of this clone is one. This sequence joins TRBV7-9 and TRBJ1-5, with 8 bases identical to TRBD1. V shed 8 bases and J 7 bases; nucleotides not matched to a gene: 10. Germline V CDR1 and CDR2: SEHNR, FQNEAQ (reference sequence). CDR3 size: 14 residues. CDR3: CASGPTGGGQPQHF. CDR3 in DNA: TGTGCCAGCGGCCCCACAGGGGGTGGACAGCCCCAGCATTTT.

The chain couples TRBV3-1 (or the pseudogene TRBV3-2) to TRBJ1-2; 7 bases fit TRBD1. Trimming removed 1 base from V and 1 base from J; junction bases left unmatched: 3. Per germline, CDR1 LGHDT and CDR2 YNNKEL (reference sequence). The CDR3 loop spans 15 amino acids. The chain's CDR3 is CASSQGDSRNYGYTF. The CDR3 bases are TGTGCCAGCAGCCAAGGGGACAGCCGTAACTATGGCTACACCTTC.

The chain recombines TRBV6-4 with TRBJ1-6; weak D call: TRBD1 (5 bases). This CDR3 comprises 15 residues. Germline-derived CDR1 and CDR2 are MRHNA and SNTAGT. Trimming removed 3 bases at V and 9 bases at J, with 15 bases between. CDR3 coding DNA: TGTGCCAGCAGTGAAGAGGGCGGGGGGAGTTCACCCCTCCACTTT. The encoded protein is CASSEEGGGSSPLHF.

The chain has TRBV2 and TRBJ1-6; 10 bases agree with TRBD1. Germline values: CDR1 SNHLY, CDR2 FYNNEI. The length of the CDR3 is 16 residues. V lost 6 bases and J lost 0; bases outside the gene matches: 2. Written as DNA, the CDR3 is TGTGCCAGCAGCGGACAGGGGGGCTCCTATAATTCACCCCTCCACTTT. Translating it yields CASSGQGGSYNSPLHF.

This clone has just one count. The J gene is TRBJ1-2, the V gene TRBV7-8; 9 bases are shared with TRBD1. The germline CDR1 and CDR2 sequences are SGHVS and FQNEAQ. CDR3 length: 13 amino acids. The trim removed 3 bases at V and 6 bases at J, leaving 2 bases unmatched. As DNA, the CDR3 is TGTGCCAGCAGCTTGGGGACAGGGAATGGCTACACCTTC. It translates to CASSLGTGNGYTF.

The CDR3 sequence is CSVGVTGTNYGYTF. CDR3 nucleotides: TGCAGCGTTGGAGTAACAGGGACCAACTATGGCTACACCTTC. V gene TRBV29-1 combines with J gene TRBJ1-2, with TRBD1 as a possible D gene (6 bases). The V gene's germline CDR1 is SQVTM and CDR2 ANQGSEA. Trimming left V 4 bases short and J 2 bases short, with 14 bases between. This CDR3 comprises 14 residues.

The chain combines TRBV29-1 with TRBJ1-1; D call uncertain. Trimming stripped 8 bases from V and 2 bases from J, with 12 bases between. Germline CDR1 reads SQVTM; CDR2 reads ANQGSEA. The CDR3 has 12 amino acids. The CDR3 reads CSSRTGNTEAFF. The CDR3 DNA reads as TGCAGCTCTCGGACGGGAAACACTGAAGCTTTCTTT. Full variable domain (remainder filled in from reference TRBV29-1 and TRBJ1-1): SAVISQKPSRDICQRGTSLTIQCQVDSQVTMMFWYRQQPGQSLTLIATANQGSEATYESGFVIDKFPISRPNLTFSTLTVSNMSPEDSSIYLCSSRTGNTEAFFGQGTRLTVV.

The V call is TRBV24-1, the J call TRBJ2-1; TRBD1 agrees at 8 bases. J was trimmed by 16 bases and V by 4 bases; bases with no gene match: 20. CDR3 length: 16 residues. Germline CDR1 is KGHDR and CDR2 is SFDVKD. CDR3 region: CATSDSPTGQGARHFF. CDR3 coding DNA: TGTGCCACCAGTGACTCCCCCACCGGGCAGGGGGCGCGTCATTTCTTC.

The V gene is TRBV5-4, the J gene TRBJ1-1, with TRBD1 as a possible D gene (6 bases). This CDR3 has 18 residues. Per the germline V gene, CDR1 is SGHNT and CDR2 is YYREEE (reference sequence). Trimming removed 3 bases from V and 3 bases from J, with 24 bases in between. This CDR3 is CASSSTRRGTGRDTEAFF. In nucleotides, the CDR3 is TGTGCCAGCAGCTCTACAAGACGGGGAACAGGGAGGGACACTGAAGCTTTCTTT.

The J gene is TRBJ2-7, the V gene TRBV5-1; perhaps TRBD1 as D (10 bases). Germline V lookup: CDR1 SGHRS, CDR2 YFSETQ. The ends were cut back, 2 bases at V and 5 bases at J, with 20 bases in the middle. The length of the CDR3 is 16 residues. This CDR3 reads CASSLLTGGGRDEQYF. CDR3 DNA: TGCGCCAGCAGCTTACTGACAGGGGGCGGGAGGGACGAGCAGTACTTC.

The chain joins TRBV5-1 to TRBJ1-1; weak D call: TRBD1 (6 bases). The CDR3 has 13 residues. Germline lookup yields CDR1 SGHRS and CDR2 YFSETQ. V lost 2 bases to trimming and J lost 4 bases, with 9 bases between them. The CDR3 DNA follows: TGCGCCAGCAGCTTCGCACAGGGCACTGAAGCTTTCTTT. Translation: CASSFAQGTEAFF.

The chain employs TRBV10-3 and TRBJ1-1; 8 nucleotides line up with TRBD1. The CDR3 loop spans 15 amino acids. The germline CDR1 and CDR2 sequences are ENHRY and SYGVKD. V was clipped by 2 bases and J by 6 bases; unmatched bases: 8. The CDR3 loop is CAISEEKTGGAEAFF. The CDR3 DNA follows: TGTGCCATCAGTGAGGAGAAAACAGGGGGGGCTGAAGCTTTCTTT.

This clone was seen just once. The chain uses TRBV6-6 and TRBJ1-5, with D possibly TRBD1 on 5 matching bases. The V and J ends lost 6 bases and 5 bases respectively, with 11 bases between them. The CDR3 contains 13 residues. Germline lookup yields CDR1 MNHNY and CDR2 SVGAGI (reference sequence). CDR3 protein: CASRGVGDQPQHF. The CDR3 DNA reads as TGTGCCAGCAGAGGGGTTGGAGATCAGCCCCAGCATTTT.